A single T cell receptor beta chain is shown here with its context. The antigen is not known. The CDR3 sequence is 16 residues long. Per the germline V gene, CDR1 is MNHEY and CDR2 is SMNVEV (reference sequence). The V gene end was trimmed by 0 bases and the J gene end by 2 bases; junction bases not matched to a gene: 3. This specimen comes from a study of cytomegalovirus exposure and HLA in healthy donors. PCR was performed using 60 Vbeta and 13 Jbeta primers. Source study methods: There were around 80 million unique TCR beta chains by a later count, and approximately 10 million of them were shared. TCRdb keeps only in-frame clones here, not all; method: immunoSEQ multiplex PCR. The D gene and trimming were derived from the DNA, and the V and J assignments and clone size from that table. The sample records about 94,000 clones, approximately 76% being singletons. Study results and caveats: For TCR beta chains, V- and J-gene trimming was later linked to a missense DCLRE1C variant. The HLA-A and HLA-B alleles of most subjects were reportedly predicted accurately from TCR beta sequences.

The chain joins TRBV27 to TRBJ2-3; 9 bases fit TRBD2. Specimen: PBMCs. The sequence derives from a man in his forties or fifties in good health and CMV-seropositive. DNA for the CDR3: TGTGCCAGCAGTTTATCGACTAGCGGAAACACAGATACGCAGTATTTT. This gives the protein CASSLSTSGNTDTQYF.